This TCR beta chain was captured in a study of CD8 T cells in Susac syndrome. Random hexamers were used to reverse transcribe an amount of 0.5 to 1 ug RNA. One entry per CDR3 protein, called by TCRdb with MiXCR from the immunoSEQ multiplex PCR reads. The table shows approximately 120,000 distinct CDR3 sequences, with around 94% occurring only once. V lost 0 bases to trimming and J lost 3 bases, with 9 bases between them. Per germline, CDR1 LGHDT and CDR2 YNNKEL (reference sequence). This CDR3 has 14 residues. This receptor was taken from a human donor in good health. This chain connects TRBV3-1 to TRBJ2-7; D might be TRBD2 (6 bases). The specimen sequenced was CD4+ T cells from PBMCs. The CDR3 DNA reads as TGTGCCAGCAGCCAAGATTGGGGGGACTACGAGCAGTACTTC. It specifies CASSQDWGDYEQYF.